This TCR beta chain was captured in a study of shared clonotypes between healthy human individuals. Study as a whole: Donors had three CD4 naive, three CD4 memory, two CD8 naive and one CD8 memory plate apiece. Study findings and constraints: Compared with clonotypes that all four donors shared, non-shared clonotypes had lower generation probabilities.

From CD4+ cells came CD45RA+ naive and CD45RA-negative memory subsets. This CDR3 spans 15 amino acids. V was clipped by 3 bases and J by 7 bases, with 13 bases between them. Germline V gives CDR1 LGHNA, CDR2 YSLEER. To note about this clone: Its antigen is undetermined.

TCRdb keeps only in-frame clones here, not all; method: immunoSEQ multiplex PCR. This sample yields about 2.4 million clones, of which 93% are seen a single time; more than 0.35% belongs to the top ten. Sequenced input: naive CD4+ T cells from PBMCs. The subset here: CD45RA+ positively selected. This receptor was identified in a man aged 18 to 30 in good health. Some clones in this sample may be carry-over from other donors' samples. The chain employs TRBV4-3 and TRBJ1-6; weak D call: TRBD1 (6 bases). The CDR3 DNA is TGCGCCAGCAGCCAGACCGAAGGGACAAATTCACCCCTCCACTTT. It translates to CASSQTEGTNSPLHF.